The 29 T cell receptor beta chains in this list originate from one sample, sequenced in a study of CD8 T cell repertoires and HIV-1 epitope variants. The repertoire was sequenced with immunoSEQ multiplex PCR; TCRdb's copy has only in-frame clones and lacks some. The profile shows some 100,000 clones, almost 75% of them singletons. Sequencing was carried out using uncultured baseline CD8+ T cells from peripheral blood mononuclear cells (PBMCs). These receptors were collected from a male donor with HIV.

V gene TRBV6-1 combines with J gene TRBJ2-7, with TRBD1 matching over 7 bases. The V segment lost 7 bases and the J segment 0 bases; nucleotides outside the gene matches: 6. The CDR3 contains 14 residues. The germline gives CDR1 MNHNS, CDR2 SASEGT. The CDR3 loop reads CASMNRGNSYEQYF. CDR3 nucleotides: TGTGCCAGCATGAACAGGGGTAACTCCTACGAGCAGTACTTC.

A single count supports this clone. The chain joins TRBV5-1 to TRBJ1-2; 8 positions match TRBD1. Looked up from germline, CDR1 is SGHRS and CDR2 is YFSETQ. This CDR3 spans 15 amino acids. J gave up 1 base and V 4 bases, and 6 bases lay outside the gene matches. Here the CDR3 reads CASSPGGAGNYGYTF. DNA of the CDR3: TGCGCCAGCAGCCCAGGGGGCGCGGGTAACTATGGCTACACCTTC.

This chain uses TRBV7-9 with TRBJ1-4; D gene uncertain. V was trimmed by 5 bases and J by 0 bases, leaving 13 bases between them. Germline V CDR1 and CDR2: SEHNR, FQNEAQ (reference sequence). The CDR3 length is 16 residues. The chain's CDR3 is CASSPRAAATNEKLFF. CDR3 nucleotide sequence: TGTGCCAGCAGCCCTCGGGCGGCTGCAACTAATGAAAAACTGTTTTTT.

V and J are TRBV5-4 and TRBJ1-1, with unresolved D. The CDR3 has 13 residues. V was trimmed by 0 bases and J by 3 bases, leaving 6 bases between them. CDR1 SGHNT and CDR2 YYREEE come from the germline V gene (reference sequence). Written as DNA, the CDR3 is TGTGCCAGCAGCTTGGCTCCTGACACTGAAGCTTTCTTT. Its protein product is CASSLAPDTEAFF.

The V and J genes are TRBV5-5 and TRBJ2-7; perhaps TRBD1 as D (5 bases). The CDR3 runs to 14 residues. V was shortened by 0 bases and J by 7 bases, with 14 bases between the two germline ends. Germline V gene sequence: CDR1 SGHKS, CDR2 YYEKEE (reference sequence). The CDR3 sequence is CASSLGQYLREQYF. As DNA, the CDR3 is TGTGCCAGCAGCTTGGGACAGTACCTTCGTGAGCAGTACTTC.

The chain combines TRBV14 with TRBJ1-5; D remains ambiguous. Germline V gene sequence: CDR1 SGHDN, CDR2 FVKESK. Deletions cut 1 base from V and 7 bases from J, with 11 bases between. CDR3 length equals 14 residues. The CDR3: CASSQAGGNQPQHF. The CDR3 DNA reads as TGTGCCAGCAGCCAAGCTGGAGGGAACCAGCCCCAGCATTTT.

This clone has just a few counts. The genes are TRBV27 and TRBJ1-2; D is possibly TRBD1 (5 bases). Germline V gene sequence: CDR1 MNHEY, CDR2 SMNVEV (reference sequence). The CDR3 is 14 residues long. Trimming took off 4 bases at V and 2 bases at J, with 11 bases between the two ends. CDR3 coding DNA: TGTGCCAGCAGTTCGGGGGACCGGAACTATGGCTACACCTTC. Encoded protein: CASSSGDRNYGYTF.

The V gene is TRBV28, the J gene TRBJ1-5; 11 bases match TRBD1. The CDR3 sequence is 16 residues long. V shed 2 bases, J shed 6 bases, and the junction held 6 bases outside the gene matches. In germline, CDR1 is MDHEN, CDR2 SYDVKM. CDR3 DNA: TGTGCCAGCAGTTTACCGGACAGGGGGCGCAGTCAGCCCCAGCATTTT. This translates into CASSLPDRGRSQPQHF.

The V call is TRBV25-1, the J call TRBJ1-4; D unresolved. This CDR3 is built from 15 residues. Germline V gene lookup returns CDR1 MGHDK and CDR2 SYGVNS. V lost 0 bases to trimming and J lost 0 bases, with 5 bases between them. As DNA, the CDR3 is TGTGCCAGCAGTGAATACACTGCAACTAATGAAAAACTGTTTTTT. The encoded protein is CASSEYTATNEKLFF.

V is TRBV5-3 and J is TRBJ2-3, with 9 bases fitting TRBD2. TRBV5-3 is sorted into the ORF group, with uncertain function. V was clipped by 4 bases and J by 0 bases; unmatched bases: 24. The CDR3 is 22 amino acids. CDR3 loop: CARSHPQCLTSGLLSSTDTQYF. The DNA for the CDR3 is TGTGCCAGAAGCCACCCTCAATGCCTTACTAGCGGGCTATTATCTAGCACAGATACGCAGTATTTT.

The chain couples TRBV19 to TRBJ1-1; 7 positions agree with TRBD1. J was trimmed by 0 bases and V by 5 bases; bases with no gene match: 3. The CDR3 has 14 residues. CDR1 and CDR2 from the germline V gene are LNHDA and SQIVND (reference sequence). The CDR3 sequence is CASSWDSMNTEAFF. The CDR3 DNA sequence: TGTGCCAGTAGTTGGGACAGCATGAACACTGAAGCTTTCTTT.

The J gene is TRBJ2-7, the V gene TRBV15; 8 positions agree with TRBD1. Losses at the gene ends were 2 bases for V and 4 bases for J; bases not matched to a gene: 16. Germline-derived CDR1 and CDR2 are LNHNV and YYDKDF (reference sequence). CDR3 length equals 18 residues. The CDR3 nucleotides are TGTGCCACCAGCAGAACTCTACCTACTCCGGGACAGGCATACGAGCAGTACTTC. Translated: CATSRTLPTPGQAYEQYF.

The genes are TRBV28 and TRBJ1-6; 11 bases fit TRBD1. With 6 bases clipped from V and 6 bases from J, the junction kept 7 bases outside the gene matches. The CDR3 runs to 16 residues. Germline-derived CDR1 and CDR2 are MDHEN and SYDVKM. The CDR3 DNA sequence: TGTGCCAGCAGATCGGGACAGGGGGTAGGTAATTCACCCCTCCACTTT. Residues: CASRSGQGVGNSPLHF.

This clone showed up just a few times. The V call is TRBV6-4, the J call TRBJ2-1; TRBD2 matches at 9 bases. V lost 0 bases, J lost 7 bases, and 10 bases stayed unmatched. The CDR3 is 17 residues long. Per the germline V gene, CDR1 is MRHNA and CDR2 is SNTAGT. CDR3 sequence reads: CASSDSLGGRASNEQFF. Written as DNA, the CDR3 is TGTGCCAGCAGTGACTCTTTGGGCGGGAGGGCCTCGAATGAGCAGTTCTTC.

The J gene is TRBJ2-2, the V gene TRBV28; the D gene is possibly TRBD2 (5 bases). The CDR3 totals 12 residues. The V gene's germline CDR1 is MDHEN and CDR2 SYDVKM. With 7 bases removed from V and 6 bases from J, the gap between germline ends came to 9 bases. The CDR3 protein is CASIGLAGELFF. The CDR3 coding sequence is TGTGCCAGCATCGGACTCGCCGGGGAGCTGTTTTTT. Based on the CDR3 plus reference TRBV28 and TRBJ2-2, the full variable domain is DVKVTQSSRYLVKRTGEKVFLECVQDMDHENMFWYRQDPGLGLRLIYFSYDVKMKEKGDIPEGYSVSREKKERFSLILESASTNQTSMYLCASIGLAGELFFGEGSRLTVL.

V usage is TRBV5-6 and J usage is TRBJ1-2; no definite D call. Per the germline V gene, CDR1 is SGHDT and CDR2 is YYEEEE. The CDR3 extends over 11 amino acids. Trimming took off 0 bases at V and 6 bases at J, with 3 bases between the two ends. CDR3 sequence: CASSLDDGYTF. In DNA, the CDR3 is TGTGCCAGCAGCTTGGATGATGGCTACACCTTC.

The V and J genes are TRBV7-2 and TRBJ1-1; 9 bases agree with TRBD1. CDR3 size: 13 residues. Germline V CDR1 and CDR2: SGHTA, FQGNSA. Here the CDR3 DNA reads TGTGCACTCACAGGGGGCGCTGGCACTGAAGCTTTCTTT. Its translation is CALTGGAGTEAFF.

The chain employs TRBV5-1 and TRBJ1-4, with 7 bases identical to TRBD1. CDR1 SGHRS and CDR2 YFSETQ come from the germline V gene. CDR3 length: 17 residues. After removal of 0 bases from V and 1 base from J, the junction contained 6 bases not matched to a gene. The CDR3 DNA reads as TGCGCCAGCAGCTTGGACAGGGGCGGTGGAACTAATGAAAAACTGTTTTTT. Protein sequence: CASSLDRGGGTNEKLFF.

The V gene is TRBV6-5, the J gene TRBJ2-1; the match to TRBD1 covers 8 bases. V was clipped by 5 bases and J by 6 bases; unmatched bases: 6. The germline CDR1 and CDR2 sequences are MNHEY and SVGAGI. This CDR3 has 14 residues. DNA for the CDR3: TGTGCCAGCAGTCCCCGGACAGGGATCAATGAGCAGTTCTTC. It encodes CASSPRTGINEQFF.

The gene calls are TRBV11-3 and TRBJ1-1; tentatively, D is TRBD1 (5 bases). The CDR3 is 13 residues long. The V gene lost 5 bases and the J gene lost 1 base, with 8 bases spanning the gap. Per germline, CDR1 SGHNT and CDR2 YENEEA. The CDR3 coding sequence is TGTGCCAGCAGCCTCGGGGGGAACACTGAAGCTTTCTTT. Amino acids: CASSLGGNTEAFF.

The rearrangement uses TRBV4-1 and TRBJ2-5; TRBD1 might be the D (5 bases). The CDR3 spans 14 residues. Germline assignment: CDR1 MGHRA and CDR2 YSYEKL. Trimming left V 1 base short and J 2 bases short, with 8 bases between. The chain's CDR3 is CASSQGNRQETQYF. The CDR3 nucleotides are TGCGCCAGCAGCCAAGGGAACAGGCAAGAGACCCAGTACTTC.

The chain combines TRBV7-2 with TRBJ1-1; 8 bases fit TRBD1. CDR1 and CDR2 (germline): SGHTA, FQGNSA. Germline trimming cut 0 bases from V and 4 bases from J; bases unmatched to any gene: 4. CDR3 length: 15 amino acids. CDR3 bases: TGTGCCAGCAGCTTAGCGGACAGGGTGGGCACTGAAGCTTTCTTT. Translation gives CASSLADRVGTEAFF.

The genes are TRBV7-2 and TRBJ2-5; D gene unclear. Trimming removed 1 base at V and 4 bases at J, with 10 bases between. The germline V gene encodes CDR1 SGHTA and CDR2 FQGNSA. This CDR3 has 14 residues. The CDR3 protein is CASSLDIGRETQYF. CDR3 DNA sequence: TGTGCCAGCAGCTTAGATATAGGAAGAGAGACCCAGTACTTC. The whole variable domain, remainder taken from reference TRBV7-2 and TRBJ2-5, is GAGVSQSPSNKVTEKGKDVELRCDPISGHTALYWYRQSLGQGLEFLIYFQGNSAPDKSGLPSDRFSAERTGGSVSTLTIQRTQQEDSAVYLCASSLDIGRETQYFGPGTRLLVL.

V gene TRBV27 combines with J gene TRBJ2-7; D call uncertain. Germline-derived CDR1 and CDR2 are MNHEY and SMNVEV (reference sequence). The CDR3 runs to 12 residues. V lost 5 bases, J lost 6 bases, and 11 bases lay in between. The CDR3 DNA reads as TGTGCCAGCAGTCCACTCCTTGGCGAGCAGTACTTC. It codes for CASSPLLGEQYF.

V gene TRBV7-8 combines with J gene TRBJ1-4, with 10 bases matching TRBD1. The CDR3 spans 15 residues. Germline V gene data show CDR1 as SGHVS and CDR2 as FQNEAQ. The ends lost 0 bases at V and 5 bases at J; junction bases unmatched: 0. DNA of the CDR3: TGTGCCAGCAGCTTAGCGGACAGGGGGAATGAAAAACTGTTTTTT. Encoded protein: CASSLADRGNEKLFF.

Remarks on this clone: Relative to the germline gene, one junction end is altered; a read error may explain this. The chain joins TRBV7-7 to TRBJ1-4; a possible D gene is TRBD1 (6 bases). Germline CDR1 is SSHAT and CDR2 is FNYEAQ (reference sequence). This CDR3 spans 15 amino acids. CDR3 bases: TGTGCTAGCAGCTTAACGGGACATCTAAATGAAAAACTGTTTTTT. Translation gives CASSLTGHLNEKLFF.

The chain carries TRBV11-2 and TRBJ1-2, with 7 bases fitting TRBD1. This CDR3 spans 15 amino acids. The V gene's germline CDR1 is SGHAT and CDR2 FQNNGV. V was clipped by 5 bases and J by 5 bases; unmatched bases: 11. The DNA for the CDR3 is TGTGCCAGCAGCCCGACCCGACAGGGAGGTTATGGCTACACCTTC. It yields the protein CASSPTRQGGYGYTF.

V is TRBV18 and J is TRBJ1-3, with a weak D call TRBD1 (6 bases). This CDR3 has 15 residues. Between the trimmed V and J ends, which lost 2 bases and 1 base, there was a span of 9 bases. Germline V CDR1 and CDR2: KGHSH, LQKENI. CDR3 bases: TGTGCCAGCTCACCAAACAGGGTTTCTGGAAACACCATATATTTT. It encodes CASSPNRVSGNTIYF.

V is TRBV25-1 and J is TRBJ2-1; no definite D call. The germline V and J ends were trimmed by 1 base and 9 bases, with 16 bases remaining between them. This CDR3 has 15 amino acids. Germline CDR1 is MGHDK and CDR2 is SYGVNS. CDR3 DNA sequence: TGTGCCAGCAGTGAATTTCTACTCAAGAGAGGTGAGCAGTTCTTC. Translating gives CASSEFLLKRGEQFF.